This TCR beta chain was observed in a study of cytomegalovirus exposure and HLA in healthy donors. Amplification used 60 Vbeta primers and 13 Jbeta primers. Produced via immunoSEQ multiplex PCR; TCRdb's table is partial and in-frame only. This repertoire shows about 130,000 clones, approximately 85% found once; its top ten account for about 6.7%. The CDR3 covers 16 residues. Germline trimming cut 5 bases from V and 2 bases from J; bases unmatched to any gene: 6. Germline loops: CDR1 WSHSY, CDR2 SAAADI. Source material: PBMCs. The clonotype comes from a woman in her thirties in good health and CMV-seropositive. The chain is built from TRBV10-2 and TRBJ2-2; 9 nucleotides align to TRBD1. The CDR3 region is CASSTGGSPNTGELFF. CDR3 coding DNA: TGCGCCAGCAGTACAGGGGGCTCACCCAACACCGGGGAGCTGTTTTTT.